Sequencing of this T cell receptor (beta chain) was carried out in a study of blood T cell repertoires in COVID-19. Study at large: PBMCs, B-cell-depleted T cells, or T cells were the source of the cDNA or gDNA that made up the material.

Repertoires were generated with immunoSEQ multiplex PCR, while TCRdb's copy carries only in-frame clones and drops some. The table includes 90,000 or so clones, 70% to 90% detected once. Those enrolled in Seattle joined during active infection and were followed longitudinally afterward. The germline CDR1 and CDR2 sequences are SNHLY and FYNNEI. Trimming stripped 0 bases from V and 0 bases from J, with 3 bases between. The CDR3 spans 15 residues. The chain recombines TRBV2 with TRBJ1-6; D remains ambiguous. Sequencing was carried out using peripheral blood. The receptor comes from a woman aged 60-70 years with COVID-19, enrolled during active disease. The CDR3 spells CASSEASSYNSPLHF. The DNA of the CDR3 is TGTGCCAGCAGTGAAGCTAGCTCCTATAATTCACCCCTCCACTTT.